Detailed here is one TCR beta chain. Its antigen is not identified. Germline V CDR1 and CDR2: MNHEY, SMNVEV (reference sequence). The CDR3 covers 15 residues. Trimming took 7 bases from V and 5 from J; bases not matched to a gene: 12. Sequencing targeted expressed TCRB transcripts, as all isolated RNA had been reverse transcribed. Repertoires were generated with immunoSEQ multiplex PCR, while TCRdb's copy carries only in-frame clones and drops some. Among around 450,000 clones listed, around 10% were seen once. This entry belongs to a study of beta chain features in type 1 diabetes. Whole-study context: Examined across all samples were roughly 110,000,000 sorted cells.

Study-level results: Relative to healthy donors, patients appeared to have naive, central memory and Treg TCRB repertoires that were more similar. Fewer junction insertions and more nucleotide deletions appeared in type 1 diabetes patients. A PCR bias possibly favoring shorter templates would apply equally to patients and controls.

This clonotype was obtained from a woman younger than 30 in good health. This chain connects TRBV27 to TRBJ2-5, with TRBD1 matching 8 bases. Sequencing was performed on naive CD4+ T cells from blood. For the CDR3, the DNA is TGTGCCAGCAACAGCCGACAGGGGACAGTTGAGACCCAGTACTTC. Protein sequence: CASNSRQGTVETQYF.